The T cell receptor beta chain described here comes from a study of blood T cell repertoires in COVID-19. Study in general: Samples taken during acute and convalescent COVID-19 were collected in the United States, Italy and Spain. In each case, the material was cDNA or gDNA derived from T cells, B-cell-depleted T cells, or PBMCs.

In the source study's methods: Estimates of nucleated cell counts were drawn from the amplification of reference gene primers. Profiling relied on immunoSEQ multiplex PCR, and the TCRdb table lists in-frame clones only, not all of them. V, J and clone size reflect that table, while D and trimming were determined from the DNA. Of 150,000 or so clones listed, more than 70% are singletons. V shed 5 bases and J 7 bases; nucleotides not matched to a gene: 10. The germline gives CDR1 SEHNR, CDR2 FQNEAQ (reference sequence). The CDR3 loop spans 16 amino acids. V and J are TRBV7-9 and TRBJ2-1; 11 nucleotides match TRBD2. The TCR comes from a man aged 45-65 years with acute or convalescent COVID-19. Material for sequencing was peripheral blood. CDR3 in amino acids: CASSTASGTSGNEQFF. The CDR3 nucleotides are TGTGCCAGCAGCACCGCCTCCGGGACTAGCGGAAATGAGCAGTTCTTC.